These 9 T cell receptor beta chains were all obtained from the same sample, sequenced in a study of blood T cell repertoires in COVID-19. TCRdb keeps only in-frame clones here, not all; method: immunoSEQ multiplex PCR. This sample has 200,000 to 300,000 clones, with approximately 88% found just once. Specimen: peripheral blood. These receptors originate from a man between 40 and 49 years old with acute or convalescent COVID-19.

The CDR3 sequence is CASSEGSTDEQYF. CDR3 DNA: TGTGCCAGCAGTGAAGGGTCCACTGACGAGCAGTACTTC. The V call is TRBV2, the J call TRBJ2-7; D unresolved. The CDR3 length is 13 residues. The germline V and J ends were trimmed by 1 base and 5 bases, with 9 bases remaining between them. In germline, CDR1 is SNHLY, CDR2 FYNNEI.

The rearrangement joins TRBV2 to TRBJ2-3; 8 bases fit TRBD1. Germline assignment: CDR1 SNHLY and CDR2 FYNNEI. The V segment lost 4 bases and the J segment 11 bases; nucleotides outside the gene matches: 5. CDR3 size: 12 residues. The CDR3: CASSVRGTGQYF. As DNA, the CDR3 is TGTGCCAGCAGTGTTAGGGGGACAGGGCAGTATTTT. The full variable domain, completed using reference TRBV2 and TRBJ2-3, is EPEVTQTPSHQVTQMGQEVILRCVPISNHLYFYWYRQILGQKVEFLVSFYNNEISEKSEIFDDQFSVERPDGSNFTLKIRSTKLEDSAMYFCASSVRGTGQYFGPGTRLTVL.

The rearrangement uses TRBV30 and TRBJ1-1; unclear D gene. The CDR3 contains 13 residues. Deletions cut 2 bases from V and 7 bases from J, with 14 bases between. CDR1 is GTSNPN and CDR2 is SVGIG in the germline V gene (reference sequence). The CDR3 here is CAWSLALESEAFF. In DNA form, the CDR3 reads TGTGCCTGGAGTTTGGCCCTGGAGAGTGAAGCTTTCTTT. Full variable domain (outside the CDR3, taken from reference TRBV30 and TRBJ1-1): SQTIHQWPATLVQPVGSPLSLECTVEGTSNPNLYWYRQAAGRGLQLLFYSVGIGQISSEVPQNLSASRPQDRQFILSSKKLLLSDSGFYLCAWSLALESEAFFGQGTRLTVV.

The V gene is TRBV19, the J gene TRBJ1-1, with D hard to call. Between the trimmed V and J ends, which lost 4 bases and 0 bases, there was a span of 9 bases. Germline V gene data show CDR1 as LNHDA and CDR2 as SQIVND (reference sequence). The CDR3 contains 14 residues. CDR3 DNA sequence: TGTGCCAGTAGTAAGCGGCCCATGAACACTGAAGCTTTCTTT. Protein product: CASSKRPMNTEAFF.

The rearrangement uses TRBV19 and TRBJ2-7; maybe TRBD2 (5 bases). Per germline, CDR1 LNHDA and CDR2 SQIVND (reference sequence). V was clipped by 4 bases and J by 3 bases, with 19 bases between them. The CDR3 spans 16 residues. The CDR3 DNA reads TGTGCCAGTAGTACCACCGACATCGGGCGGGTCTACGAGCAGTACTTC. The encoded protein is CASSTTDIGRVYEQYF.

The rearrangement joins TRBV21-1 to TRBJ1-6. TRBV21-1 is termed a pseudogene. CDR3 length: 19 residues. CDR3 in amino acids: CASSAARGRVSPYNSPLHF. The CDR3 DNA reads as TGTGCCAGCAGCGCTGCTAGGGGGAGGGTCAGCCCCTATAATTCACCCCTCCACTTT.

The chain employs TRBV25-1 and TRBJ1-1; 8 nucleotides align to TRBD1. CDR1 is MGHDK, CDR2 SYGVNS, per germline. V lost 6 bases to trimming and J lost 5 bases; unmatched junction nucleotides: 5. This CDR3 contains 13 residues. In DNA form, the CDR3 reads TGTGCCAGCAGAAACAGGGGGGATACTGAAGCTTTCTTT. Encoded protein: CASRNRGDTEAFF.

This chain connects TRBV10-2 to TRBJ2-1; 10 nucleotides match TRBD2. The CDR3 covers 13 residues. CDR1 is WSHSY and CDR2 is SAAADI in the germline V gene. After removal of 7 bases from V and 6 bases from J, the junction contained 3 bases not matched to a gene. CDR3 DNA sequence: TGCGCCAGCAAGGGACTAGCGTTCAATGAGCAGTTCTTC. The encoded protein is CASKGLAFNEQFF.

V usage is TRBV24-1 and J usage is TRBJ2-1; 8 positions match TRBD2. Germline CDR1 and CDR2: KGHDR and SFDVKD. CDR3 length: 15 amino acids. V lost 7 bases to trimming and J lost 5 bases; unmatched junction nucleotides: 9. The CDR3 spells CATSLGRAGNNEQFF. CDR3 in DNA: TGTGCCACCAGCCTCGGGAGGGCGGGAAACAATGAGCAGTTCTTC.